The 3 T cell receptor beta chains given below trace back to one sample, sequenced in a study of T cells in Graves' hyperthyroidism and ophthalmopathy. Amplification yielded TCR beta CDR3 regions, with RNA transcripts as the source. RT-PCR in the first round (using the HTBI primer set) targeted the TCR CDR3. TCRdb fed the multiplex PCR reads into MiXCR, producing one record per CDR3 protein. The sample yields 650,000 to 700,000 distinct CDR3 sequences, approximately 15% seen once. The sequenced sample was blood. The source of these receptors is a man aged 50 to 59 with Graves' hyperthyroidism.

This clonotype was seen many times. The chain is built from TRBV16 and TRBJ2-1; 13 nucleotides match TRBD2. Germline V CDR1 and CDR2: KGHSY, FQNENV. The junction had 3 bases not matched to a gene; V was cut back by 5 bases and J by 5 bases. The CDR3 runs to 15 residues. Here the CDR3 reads CASSIGTSGNNEQFF. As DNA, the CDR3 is TGTGCCAGCAGCATTGGGACTAGCGGGAACAATGAGCAGTTCTTC.

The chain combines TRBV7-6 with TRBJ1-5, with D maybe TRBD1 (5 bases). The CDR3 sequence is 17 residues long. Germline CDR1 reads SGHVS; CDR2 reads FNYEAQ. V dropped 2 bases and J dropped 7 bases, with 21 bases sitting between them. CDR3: CASSLFTDDRGGQPQHF. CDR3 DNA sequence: TGTGCCAGCAGCTTATTTACGGATGATCGCGGGGGGCAGCCCCAGCATTTT.

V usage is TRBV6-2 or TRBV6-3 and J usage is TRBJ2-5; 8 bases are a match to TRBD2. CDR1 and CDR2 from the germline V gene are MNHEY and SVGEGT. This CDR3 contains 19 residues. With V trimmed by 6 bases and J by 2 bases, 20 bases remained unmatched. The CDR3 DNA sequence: TGTGCCAGCAGCTACGGGGGGGGGGGGGGGGGGGCGGAGCAAGAGACCCAGTACTTC. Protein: CASSYGGGGGGAEQETQYF.